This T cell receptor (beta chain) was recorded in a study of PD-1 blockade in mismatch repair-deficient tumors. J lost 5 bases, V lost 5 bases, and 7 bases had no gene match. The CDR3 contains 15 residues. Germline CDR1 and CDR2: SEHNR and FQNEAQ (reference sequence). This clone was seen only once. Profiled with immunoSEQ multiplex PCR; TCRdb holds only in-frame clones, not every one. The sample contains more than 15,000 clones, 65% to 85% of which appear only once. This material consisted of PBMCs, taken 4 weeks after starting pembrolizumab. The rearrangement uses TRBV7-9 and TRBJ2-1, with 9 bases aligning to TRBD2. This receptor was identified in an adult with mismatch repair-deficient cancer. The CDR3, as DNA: TGTGCCAGCAGCCACGGACTAGCGTCACACAATGAGCAGTTCTTC. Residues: CASSHGLASHNEQFF.